This entry lists 24 T cell receptor delta chains sequenced from one sample in a study of γδ T cells in repeated Plasmodium falciparum infection (dated by TCRdb to about 2021). The library was produced with multiplex PCR. Sequenced on an Illumina MiSeq. TCRdb reanalyzed the public reads with the CATT caller, and identical DNA sequences were merged afterwards. The sample yields tens of thousands of delta-chain clones; about 1.5% were counted once. Clones ranked in the top ten supply 15% of the sample. Vgamma9/Vdelta2+ and Vdelta2-negative gammadelta T cell populations were flow-sorted from peripheral blood mononuclear cells for bulk TCR repertoire analysis. The sequenced sample consisted of gamma-delta T cells from blood. The source of these receptors is a pool of human donors (malaria-infected and uninfected, not separated).

This clone was counted a few times. The protein that TCRdb holds for this DNA derives from a much larger clone and differs from the translated DNA at residue 11, which likely indicates a read error; the protein shown here is translated from the DNA. The J gene is TRDJ1, the V gene TRDV1; 10 positions agree with TRDD3. The J gene, absent from TCRdb, was called here by matching the DNA to germline. This CDR3 spans 23 amino acids. Germline lookup yields CDR1 TSWWSYY and CDR2 QGS. The CDR3 DNA sequence: TGCGCTCTTGGGGAACTCGAAAGGCCAGTACCGGGGGATACGCTCGGGGGCACCGATAAACTCATCTTT. It is translated as CALGELERPVPGDTLGGTDKLIF.

CDR3 protein: CACDTGKLLGDTGVTDKLIF. In nucleotides, the CDR3 is TGTGCCTGTGACACCGGGAAGTTACTGGGGGATACGGGGGTCACCGATAAACTCATCTTT. The V call is TRDV2, the J call TRDJ1, with 13 nucleotides matching TRDD3. The J gene was not available in TCRdb and was assigned here by matching the DNA to germline segments. Germline CDR1 reads GEAIGNYY; CDR2 reads EKD. V trimming: 0 bases; J trimming: 1 base; junction bases outside the gene matches: 13. The CDR3 runs 20 residues.

Concerning this clone itself: Translating this DNA gives a protein that differs at residue 5 from the TCRdb one, which belongs to a much larger clone; a read error is likely, and the protein shown is this translation. The chain carries TRDV3 and TRDJ1, with a tentative D call TRDD3 (5 bases). The CDR3 loop spans 19 amino acids. V was pared by 0 bases and J by 0 bases, with 26 bases between. Germline V gene lookup returns CDR1 TVYSNPD and CDR2 GDNSRS (reference sequence). The CDR3 DNA reads TGTGCCTTTAGTGCCCGCGTATGGGATGGGAGATTATACACCGATAAACTCATCTTT. Protein product: CAFSARVWDGRLYTDKLIF.

Turning to this clone: TCRdb's protein, taken from a much larger clone, differs from this DNA's translation at residue 17, likely owing to a read error; the protein displayed comes from the DNA. The chain carries TRDV1 and TRDJ1; D might be TRDD3 (6 bases). Germline-derived CDR1 and CDR2 are TSWWSYY and QGS. The CDR3 spans 18 residues. CDR3 bases: TGTGCTCTTGGGGAAACGAGCCCTTCGCTGGGGCCCCCCGATAAACTCACCTTT. It specifies CALGETSPSLGPPDKLTF.

This clone was detected ten times or more. TCRdb's protein for this DNA is that of a much larger clone and differs from the translation at residue 7, likely a read error; the protein shown is the DNA translation. This chain uses TRDV1 with TRDJ1; D unresolved. This CDR3 comprises 16 residues. Germline CDR1 is TSWWSYY and CDR2 is QGS. Trimming pared 5 bases from V and 0 bases from J, leaving 16 bases between. Written as DNA, the CDR3 is TGTGCTCTTGGGTTGGCCCTCCCCACGTACACCGATAAACTCATCTTT. Translating it yields CALGLALPTYTDKLIF.

This clone came up a few times. This likely came from a read error, as a far larger clone is one base away. Other nucleotide sequences in the sample specify the same CDR3. This chain joins TRDV1 and TRDJ1; 7 positions match TRDD2. Unmatched junction bases numbered 24, after V lost 4 bases and J lost 1 base. CDR3 length: 21 amino acids. The V gene's germline CDR1 is TSWWSYY and CDR2 QGS. CDR3 in DNA: TGTGCTCTTGGGGCTCCCTTCCTGACCGGGTCTGAGAGACGTTGCACCGATAAACTCATCTTT. Protein: CALGAPFLTGSERRCTDKLIF.

This clone was counted between two and nine times. TCRdb's entry gives the protein of a much larger clone, which mismatches this DNA's translation at residue 7, likely from a read error; the protein reported here is translated from the DNA. The rearrangement links TRDV1 to TRDJ1, with D tentatively TRDD3 (5 bases). Here the J gene was assigned by germline matching of the DNA, as TCRdb has none. CDR1 and CDR2 from the germline V gene are TSWWSYY and QGS. The V end lost 3 bases, the J end lost 7 bases, and 33 bases lay between the germline ends. The CDR3 length is 20 residues. The CDR3 bases are TGTGCTCTTGGGGATCGGCGTAGCGTCCGAGGGAAGGTGGGGAGAGTTAAACTCATCTTT. This translates into CALGDRRSVRGKVGRVKLIF.

For this clone: TCRdb shows a much larger clone's protein in place of this DNA's translation, and the two differ at residue 15, likely through a read error; the protein shown is translated from the DNA. The chain employs TRDV2 and TRDJ1; TRDD3 aligns across 8 bases. Germline matching of the DNA provided the J gene here, since TCRdb leaves it blank. The CDR3 consists of 20 residues. Germline assignment: CDR1 GEAIGNYY and CDR2 EKD. Unmatched junction bases numbered 22, after V lost 2 bases and J lost 3 bases. In DNA, the CDR3 is TGTGCCTGTGACATTGACCGGCCTCGGGGGGATAGAAAGTACGCCGATAAACTCATCTTT. As protein: CACDIDRPRGDRKYADKLIF.

This clone showed up just a few times. Translating this DNA gives a protein that differs at residue 8 from the TCRdb one, which belongs to a much larger clone; a read error is likely, and the protein shown is this translation. The genes are TRDV1 and TRDJ1, with D tentatively TRDD3 (5 bases). V lost 1 base and J lost 0, with 21 bases in between. Germline assignment: CDR1 TSWWSYY and CDR2 QGS. CDR3 length: 19 residues. Here the CDR3 reads CALGERSPATGTHTDKLIF. CDR3 DNA sequence: TGTGCTCTTGGGGAACGGTCCCCGGCGACGGGGACCCACACCGATAAACTCATCTTT.

This clone was counted only a few times. A far more abundant clone sits one base away, making this likely a read error. Other nucleotide sequences in the sample specify the same CDR3. The chain couples TRDV1 to TRDJ4; the D gene is possibly TRDD3 (6 bases). The germline V gene has CDR1 TSWWSYY and CDR2 QGS. The CDR3 covers 20 residues. The CDR3 sequence is CALGEPLLGPWNPPSGPLIF. CDR3 in DNA: TGTGCTCTTGGGGAACCCCTCCTGGGGCCGTGGAATCCCCCATCTGGACCCCTAATCTTT.

This clone was seen only a few times. Just one base apart from a much larger clone, this may be a read error. Other DNA sequences in this specimen translate into the identical CDR3. The CDR3 spells CAVSGLPPDYWGNGAGKLIF. The CDR3 coding sequence is TGCGCCGTTTCGGGCCTTCCTCCCGATTACTGGGGGAACGGGGCGGGTAAACTCATCTTT. The chain is built from TRDV3 and TRDJ1, with 9 bases identical to TRDD3. This CDR3 contains 20 residues. The germline V gene encodes CDR1 TVYSNPD and CDR2 GDNSRS (reference sequence).

Many counts were recorded for this clone. The protein given by TCRdb reflects a much larger clone and differs at residue 14 from this DNA's translation, likely from a read error; the protein shown is the DNA's translation. The chain couples TRDV2 to TRDJ1; 9 nucleotides agree with TRDD3. The CDR3 is 16 residues long. Germline lookup yields CDR1 GEAIGNYY and CDR2 EKD. V was pared by 1 base and J by 13 bases, with 18 bases of the junction left unmatched. This chain's CDR3 is CACDTLTGGPDFMRIF. The CDR3 nucleotides are TGTGCCTGTGACACTCTTACTGGGGGACCAGACTTCATGCGCATCTTT.

This clone was counted only a few times. The likely explanation is a read error, given a far larger clone one base away. The sample carries other DNA sequences with the same CDR3. The rearrangement joins TRDV3 to TRDJ1; 8 bases align to TRDD3. The J gene, absent from TCRdb, was called here by matching the DNA to germline. There are 23 residues in the CDR3. With V trimmed by 3 bases and J by 0 bases, 33 bases remained unmatched. The germline V gene has CDR1 TVYSNPD and CDR2 GDNSRS (reference sequence). In nucleotides, the CDR3 is TGTGCCTTCAGAGGGGTTAGGTCGGGCCTACAGGGTGGGGGATTACTGTACACCGATAAACTCATCTTT. Protein product: CAFRGVRSGLQGGGLLYTDKLIF.

This clone was picked up many times. The gene calls are TRDV1 and TRDJ1; 10 bases are a match to TRDD3. Germline trimming cut 1 base from V and 0 bases from J; bases unmatched to any gene: 20. CDR1 is TSWWSYY, CDR2 QGS, per germline. The CDR3 extends over 22 amino acids. The CDR3 sequence: CALGEPSFRTLTGGSYTDKLIF. CDR3 nucleotides: TGTGCTCTTGGGGAACCTTCCTTCCGAACCCTAACTGGGGGATCGTACACCGATAAACTCATCTTT.

This clone was seen a handful of times. Only one base separates this from a far larger clonotype, so it likely reflects a read error. Other DNA sequences in this sample translate to the same CDR3. The gene calls are TRDV1 and TRDJ1, with 7 bases fitting TRDD3. The CDR3 contains 21 residues. Germline V gives CDR1 TSWWSYY, CDR2 QGS. CDR3 DNA: TGTGCTCTTGGGGACCCAGAGCTTTCTTACCCTACTGGGGAAGAGACCGGTAAACTCATCTTT. Its protein is CALGDPELSYPTGEETGKLIF.

Of note for this clone: This DNA's translation and the protein TCRdb lists, from a much larger clone, do not match at residue 5, likely due to a read error; the protein shown is translated from the DNA. CDR3 coding DNA: TGTGCTCTTGGGGATTTCTTGGGGGAACGGCTCCGCCATCTCACCGATAAACTCATCTTT. Its translation is CALGDFLGERLRHLTDKLIF. The J gene is TRDJ1, the V gene TRDV1; 7 nucleotides line up with TRDD3. Germline lookup yields CDR1 TSWWSYY and CDR2 QGS. The CDR3 runs 20 residues. The V gene end was trimmed by 3 bases and the J gene end by 1 base; junction bases not matched to a gene: 20.

This clone was seen a few times. Only one base separates this from a far larger clonotype, so it likely reflects a read error. This specimen includes other DNA sequences encoding the same CDR3. The chain has TRDV1 and TRDJ1; unclear D gene. The J gene, missing from TCRdb, was assigned here through DNA to germline matching. This CDR3 is built from 19 residues. Trimming took off 2 bases at V and 0 bases at J, with 22 bases between the two ends. Germline assignment: CDR1 TSWWSYY and CDR2 QGS. CDR3: CALGESPPLRPPYTDKLIF. The CDR3 nucleotides read TGTGCTCTTGGGGAAAGCCCCCCACTCCGTCCGCCGTACACCGATAAACTCATCTTT.

This clone showed up many times. With a much larger clone just one base away, this may be a read error. The sample holds other DNA sequences that translate to the same CDR3. V usage is TRDV1 and J usage is TRDJ1; D is perhaps TRDD3 (5 bases). This CDR3 has 16 amino acids. CDR1 is TSWWSYY, CDR2 QGS, per germline. The DNA of the CDR3 is TGTGCTCTAGGGGACACCTCGGGACGATACACCGATAAACTCATCTTT. It specifies CALGDTSGRYTDKLIF.

In this sample, this clone turned up many times. The protein given by TCRdb reflects a much larger clone and differs at residue 11 from this DNA's translation, likely from a read error; the protein shown is the DNA's translation. The J gene is TRDJ1, the V gene TRDV3; D possibly corresponds to TRDD2 (7 bases). Germline V gene lookup returns CDR1 TVYSNPD and CDR2 GDNSRS (reference sequence). V lost 2 bases and J 2 bases, leaving 39 bases between the germline ends. This CDR3 is built from 22 residues. CDR3 residues: CAFREGRFSPSWGPGRTDKLIF. The DNA for the CDR3 is TGTGCCTTTCGTGAAGGGCGCTTCTCCCCTTCCTGGGGTCCAGGGAGAACCGATAAACTCATCTTT.

This clone has at least ten counts. With a far larger clone one base away, a read error is the likely cause. The sample holds other DNA sequences that translate to the same CDR3. This rearrangement joins TRDV1 to TRDJ1; a possible D gene is TRDD3 (6 bases). The CDR3 spans 22 residues. Trimming took 3 bases from V and 2 from J, leaving 34 bases between them. CDR1 TSWWSYY and CDR2 QGS come from the germline V gene. The CDR3 sequence: CALGDHHYFFHWAALRTDKLIF. The CDR3 DNA reads as TGTGCTCTTGGGGACCATCACTACTTCTTTCACTGGGCCGCCCTCCGGACCGATAAACTCATCTTT.

This clone was recorded a few times. The translation of this DNA and the TCRdb protein of a much larger clone differ at residue 15, probably owing to a read error; the protein shown here is translated from the DNA. This sequence joins TRDV1 and TRDJ1; the match to TRDD2 covers 7 bases. In the absence of a J gene in TCRdb, the DNA was matched to germline to assign it here. Looked up from germline, CDR1 is TSWWSYY and CDR2 is QGS. The CDR3 runs 21 residues. J lost 0 bases, V lost 4 bases, and 23 bases had no gene match. This chain's CDR3 is CALGAPFLTGSERRYTDKLIF. The CDR3 DNA follows: TGTGCTCTTGGGGCCCCCTTCCTGACCGGGTCTGAGAGACGTTACACCGATAAACTCATCTTT.

Comments on this clone: TCRdb assigns this DNA the protein of a much larger clone, which departs from its translation at residue 5; this likely reflects a read error, and the protein shown comes from translating the DNA. V is TRDV2 and J is TRDJ1, with 8 bases lining up with TRDD3. Germline trimming cut 3 bases from V and 0 bases from J; bases unmatched to any gene: 20. The CDR3 runs to 20 residues. Germline V gives CDR1 GEAIGNYY, CDR2 EKD. In DNA form, the CDR3 reads TGTGCCTGTGACCCTACTGGGGGCCCGGGATGGGAGGGACACACCGATAAACTCATCTTT. Its translation: CACDPTGGPGWEGHTDKLIF.

With regard to this clone: TCRdb's listed protein matches a much larger clone and diverges from this DNA's translation at residue 16, likely through a read error; the protein shown comes from the DNA. The chain recombines TRDV1 with TRDJ1; D is possibly TRDD2 or TRDD3 (5 bases each). Here the J gene came from matching the DNA to germline, since TCRdb omits it. Germline CDR1 TSWWSYY, CDR2 QGS. V lost 5 bases to trimming and J lost 0 bases, with 40 bases between them. The CDR3 loop spans 24 amino acids. The CDR3 DNA reads TGTGCTCTTGGGACCCTCCGGAGGGGGGCAATTCCTGTTTCTGTACCGGGTGACACCGATAAACTCATCTTT. Encoded protein: CALGTLRRGAIPVSVPGDTDKLIF.

In the case of this clone: A far larger clone is off by one base, so a read error is likely. In the same sample, other DNA sequences code for this CDR3. CDR3 residues: CACDTGSYTGLLYTDKLIF. The DNA for the CDR3 is TGTGCCTGTGACACGGGATCCTACACTGGGCTACTCTACACCGATAAACTCATCTTT. The chain recombines TRDV2 with TRDJ1, with D possibly called TRDD2 or TRDD3 (6 bases each). TCRdb gives no J gene; it was assigned here by matching the DNA to germline. Looked up from germline, CDR1 is GEAIGNYY and CDR2 is EKD. Trimming stripped 1 base from V and 0 bases from J, with 23 bases between. This CDR3 has 19 amino acids.